The entry below describes one T cell receptor beta chain. Sequenced by immunoSEQ multiplex PCR; TCRdb stores in-frame clones only, minus some. The sample yields about 130,000 clones, over 80% seen once. This entry belongs to a study of blood T cell repertoires in COVID-19. Study summary: COVID-19 samples from acute and convalescent phases originated in the United States, Italy and Spain.

The sample comprised peripheral blood. This TCR derives from a man in his forties with active or convalescent COVID-19.

The chain's CDR3 is CASSPGGTVYEQYF. In nucleotides, the CDR3 is TGTGCCAGCAGTCCCGGCGGGACAGTCTACGAGCAGTACTTC. The genes are TRBV7-3 and TRBJ2-7, with D perhaps TRBD1 (7 bases). Germline V gives CDR1 SGHTA, CDR2 FQGTGA. The CDR3 extends over 14 amino acids. V was cut by 6 bases and J by 3 bases, with 15 bases left in between.